This T cell receptor beta chain was captured by sequencing in a study of vaccination effects on CD4 cells after COVID-19. Antigen-specific CD4+ T cells were expanded (with viral peptide pools) by the ViraFEST assay ahead of sequencing. CD4+ T cells were isolated after around ten days of culture. No vaccinee had earlier SARS-CoV-2 infection, and nucleocapsid antibodies were negative. Every well housed roughly 2.1 million PBMC, which grew in culture alongside about 10 IU/ml IL-2 and around 10 ug/ml peptides. The authors replaced half the medium with IL-2 medium on days 3 and 7. The V end lost 0 bases, the J end lost 6 bases, and 10 bases lay between the germline ends. The germline V gene encodes CDR1 SGHRS and CDR2 YFSETQ. This CDR3 region has 15 residues. On this clone: Its antigen remains unidentified.

Findings of the study overall: Marked clonal contraction was seen in infection- and vaccine-induced clones late after vaccination. There was only 1 of 255 vaccine-induced clones in healthy vaccinees that cross-reacted with common cold coronaviruses.

Profiling relied on immunoSEQ multiplex PCR, and the TCRdb table lists in-frame clones only, not all of them. There are tens of thousands of clones in the sample; about four fifths occur only once, and roughly 10% lies in the top ten. The receptor was derived from a human donor who received a COVID-19 vaccine. The sequences come from CD4+ T cells from PBMCs cultured with SARS-CoV-2 spike peptides, collected before COVID-19 vaccination. J is TRBJ1-6 and V is TRBV5-1; D gene ambiguous. The CDR3 reads CASSLGGGINSPLHF. DNA of the CDR3: TGCGCCAGCAGCTTGGGCGGCGGCATTAATTCACCCCTCCACTTT.